This T cell receptor (beta chain) was captured in a study of blood T cells in healthy people across ages. This clonotype was seen more than once but under ten times. Its cognate antigen is unknown. Study-wide results and limits: Underestimates were what the diversity estimates from one million T cells were considered to be.

This CDR3 spans 15 amino acids. CDR1 and CDR2 (germline): DFQATT, SNEGSKA (reference sequence). Trimming took off 3 bases at V and 0 bases at J, with 12 bases between the two ends. A J-beta primer mix and a sample-barcoded 5' primer were used in a second PCR of about 6 to 12 cycles. TCRdb reprocessed the 5' RACE reads with MiXCR, giving one entry per CDR3 protein. The sample lists around 1,000,000 distinct CDR3 sequences, 25% occurring once. These data also featured in a second study, about T cells of mothers and their children.

The chain links TRBV20-1 to TRBJ1-5; D is undetermined. This TCR was recovered from a girl between 2 and 10 years old in good health. Specimen: blood. In DNA form, the CDR3 reads TGCAGTGCTAGCGTAGCGGGTATTAGCAATCAGCCCCAGCATTTT. This translates into CSASVAGISNQPQHF.